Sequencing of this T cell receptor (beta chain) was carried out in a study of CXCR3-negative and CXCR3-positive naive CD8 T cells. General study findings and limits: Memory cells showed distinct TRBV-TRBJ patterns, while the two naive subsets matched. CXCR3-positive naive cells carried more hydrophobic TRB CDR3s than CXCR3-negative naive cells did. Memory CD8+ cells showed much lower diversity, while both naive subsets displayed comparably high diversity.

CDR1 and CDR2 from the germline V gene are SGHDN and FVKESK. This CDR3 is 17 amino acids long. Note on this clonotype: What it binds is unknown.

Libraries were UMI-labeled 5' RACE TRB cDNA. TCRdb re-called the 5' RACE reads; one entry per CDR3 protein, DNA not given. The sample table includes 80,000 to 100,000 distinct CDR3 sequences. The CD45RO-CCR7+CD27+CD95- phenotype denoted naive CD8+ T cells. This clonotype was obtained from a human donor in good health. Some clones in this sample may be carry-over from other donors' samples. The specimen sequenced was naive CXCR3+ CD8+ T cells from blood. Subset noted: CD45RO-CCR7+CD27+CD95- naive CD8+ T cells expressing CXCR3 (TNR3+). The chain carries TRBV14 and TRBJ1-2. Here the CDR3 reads CASSQVEISYGGYGYTF.